The next 30 T cell receptor beta chains were all read from a single sample in a study of T cells in Graves' hyperthyroidism and ophthalmopathy. What was amplified from RNA transcripts were TCR beta CDR3 regions. The TCR CDR3 first-round RT-PCR relied on the HTBI primer set. One entry per CDR3 protein, called by TCRdb with MiXCR from the multiplex PCR reads. The profile covers a few hundred thousand distinct CDR3 sequences, with about 16% appearing a single time and roughly a fifth taken by the ten largest. Material for sequencing was blood. The receptors stem from a woman in her sixties with Graves' ophthalmopathy.

This clonotype showed up many times. The V call is TRBV12-5, the J call TRBJ1-4; D gene unclear. This CDR3 is built from 13 residues. From germline, CDR1 is LGHNT and CDR2 FRNRAP. Trimming shortened V by 6 bases and J by 5 bases, and 10 bases separated the two germline ends. CDR3 bases: TGTGCTAGTGGAGTTCGAGGGAATGAAAAACTGTTTTTT. It translates to CASGVRGNEKLFF.

This clonotype occurred many times. The V and J genes are TRBV10-1 and TRBJ2-1, with TRBD1 identical over 11 bases. After removal of 7 bases from V and 9 bases from J, the junction contained 5 bases not matched to a gene. The CDR3 runs to 13 residues. Germline lookup yields CDR1 WNHNN and CDR2 SYGVQD (reference sequence). The CDR3 loop is CASNRDRGTEQFF. CDR3 coding DNA: TGCGCCAGCAATCGGGACAGGGGGACTGAGCAGTTCTTC.

Only a few counts were recorded for this clonotype. This chain uses TRBV5-5 with TRBJ2-1; TRBD2 might be the D (6 bases). Trimming took off 1 base at V and 6 bases at J, with 8 bases between the two ends. Germline assignment: CDR1 SGHKS and CDR2 YYEKEE (reference sequence). This CDR3 has 13 residues. The CDR3 loop reads CASSLPGVNEQFF. CDR3 DNA sequence: TGTGCCAGCAGCTTGCCGGGGGTCAATGAGCAGTTCTTC.

In its sample, this clonotype was seen many times. DNA for the CDR3: TGTGCCAGCAGCTTATACACTGAATCCTACGAGCAGTACTTC. Amino acid sequence: CASSLYTESYEQYF. The chain carries TRBV7-2 and TRBJ2-7; D is unclear. Germline V CDR1 and CDR2: SGHTA, FQGNSA. The CDR3 has 14 amino acids. Trimming cost V 2 bases and J 1 base, with 9 bases left between them.

This clonotype was seen a few times. This sequence joins TRBV28 and TRBJ1-2, with TRBD1 identical over 7 bases. Per germline, CDR1 MDHEN and CDR2 SYDVKM. With 3 bases clipped from V and 2 bases from J, the junction kept 6 bases outside the gene matches. This CDR3 is 15 amino acids long. The CDR3 DNA reads as TGTGCCAGCAGTTTGACCGGGACAGAAAACTATGGCTACACCTTC. As protein: CASSLTGTENYGYTF.

This clonotype was counted many times. CDR3: CASSLRTSGKNEQFF. The DNA for the CDR3 is TGTGCCAGCAGTTTACGGACTAGCGGGAAAAATGAGCAGTTCTTC. V is TRBV12-3 or TRBV12-4 and J is TRBJ2-1; 12 positions agree with TRBD2. V shed 2 bases, J shed 7 bases, and the junction held 3 bases outside the gene matches. CDR3 length: 15 residues.

This clonotype has just a few counts. The chain has TRBV20-1 and TRBJ2-2; the D is unclear. V was trimmed by 3 bases and J by 5 bases, leaving 10 bases between them. Germline V lookup: CDR1 DFQATT, CDR2 SNEGSKA (reference sequence). The CDR3 runs to 13 residues. The CDR3 spells CSARVLGTGELFF. The CDR3 DNA reads TGCAGTGCTAGGGTCCTAGGAACCGGGGAGCTGTTTTTT.

This sequence joins TRBV28 and TRBJ2-7, with 8 bases fitting TRBD2. The V gene's germline CDR1 is MDHEN and CDR2 SYDVKM. V trimming: 8 bases; J trimming: 3 bases; junction bases outside the gene matches: 9. The CDR3 is made up of 14 amino acids. The chain's CDR3 is CASADWGTSYEQYF. The DNA for the CDR3 is TGTGCCAGCGCCGACTGGGGGACTAGCTACGAGCAGTACTTC.

The rearrangement uses TRBV10-3 and TRBJ1-6; the match to TRBD1 covers 9 bases. V gave up 4 bases and J gave up 7 bases; unmatched junction bases: 5. Per the germline V gene, CDR1 is ENHRY and CDR2 is SYGVKD. The CDR3 has 15 amino acids. The CDR3 DNA reads TGTGCCATCAGTGGACAGGGGGAAAGGAATTCACCCCTCCACTTT. Residues: CAISGQGERNSPLHF.

The sample holds many counts of this clonotype. The gene calls are TRBV20-1 and TRBJ2-1; D gene ambiguous. This CDR3 has 13 amino acids. Germline V gene sequence: CDR1 DFQATT, CDR2 SNEGSKA (reference sequence). V shed 5 bases and J shed 4 bases, with 12 bases lying between them. The CDR3 here is CSAVQPLYNEQFF. CDR3 nucleotides: TGCAGTGCTGTGCAGCCCCTGTACAATGAGCAGTTCTTC.

This clonotype was counted a few times. The rearrangement joins TRBV9 to TRBJ1-1; the D gene is possibly TRBD1 (5 bases). The CDR3 contains 13 residues. V was trimmed by 4 bases and J by 7 bases, leaving 14 bases between them. The V gene's germline CDR1 is SGDLS and CDR2 YYNGEE. The CDR3 reads CASSSRWGDEAFF. For the CDR3, the DNA is TGTGCCAGCAGCTCCCGGTGGGGGGATGAAGCTTTCTTT. Variable domain in full (rest from reference TRBV9 and TRBJ1-1): DSGVTQTPKHLITATGQRVTLRCSPRSGDLSVYWYQQSLDQGLQFLIQYYNGEERAKGNILERFSAQQFPDLHSELNLSSLELGDSALYFCASSSRWGDEAFFGQGTRLTVV.

There are many counts of this clonotype. The chain is built from TRBV12-5 and TRBJ1-1; no clear D. In germline, CDR1 is LGHNT, CDR2 FRNRAP. Trimming cost V 0 bases and J 0 bases, with 11 bases left between them. The CDR3 length is 16 residues. The CDR3 region is CASGLVLGSMNTEAFF. CDR3 nucleotide sequence: TGTGCTAGTGGTTTGGTACTCGGCAGCATGAACACTGAAGCTTTCTTT.

The table lists this clonotype with a few counts. The V call is TRBV7-2, the J call TRBJ2-3, with D perhaps TRBD2 (6 bases). Trimming removed 5 bases from V and 9 bases from J, with 18 bases in between. Per the germline V gene, CDR1 is SGHTA and CDR2 is FQGNSA. The length of the CDR3 is 14 residues. The CDR3 DNA follows: TGTGCCAGCAGCACGCGGGCCCTGGGGGGAACGCAGTATTTT. Translated: CASSTRALGGTQYF. Looking up the rest from reference TRBV7-2 and TRBJ2-3 gives the full variable domain: GAGVSQSPSNKVTEKGKDVELRCDPISGHTALYWYRQSLGQGLEFLIYFQGNSAPDKSGLPSDRFSAERTGGSVSTLTIQRTQQEDSAVYLCASSTRALGGTQYFGPGTRLTVL.

This clonotype occurred many times. The V call is TRBV20-1, the J call TRBJ2-7, with 7 bases aligning to TRBD1. The ends lost 3 bases at V and 0 bases at J; junction bases unmatched: 5. This CDR3 region has 14 residues. From germline, CDR1 is DFQATT and CDR2 SNEGSKA (reference sequence). CDR3 sequence reads: CSARAGGFSYEQYF. The CDR3 nucleotides are TGCAGTGCTAGGGCAGGGGGATTCTCCTACGAGCAGTACTTC.

In this sample, this clonotype turned up many times. The chain is built from TRBV11-2 and TRBJ2-1, with 11 bases identical to TRBD2. This CDR3 is built from 17 residues. The junction had 4 bases not matched to a gene; V was cut back by 1 base and J by 2 bases. Germline V lookup: CDR1 SGHAT, CDR2 FQNNGV. The CDR3, as DNA: TGTGCCAGCAGCTTAGGGGGACTAGCGGAGGCCTACAATGAGCAGTTCTTC. Protein product: CASSLGGLAEAYNEQFF.

The rearrangement links TRBV28 to TRBJ2-1, with D maybe TRBD2 (5 bases). This CDR3 has 13 residues. The V gene's germline CDR1 is MDHEN and CDR2 SYDVKM. The V end was cut by 5 bases, the J end by 10 bases, with 15 bases between. The CDR3 spells CASSPYPSREQFF. DNA for the CDR3: TGTGCCAGCAGTCCCTACCCTAGCCGCGAGCAGTTCTTC.

This clonotype appeared many times. This sequence joins TRBV16 and TRBJ1-1; D remains unclear. This CDR3 comprises 14 residues. Germline V lookup: CDR1 KGHSY, CDR2 FQNENV. V lost 1 base and J 7 bases, leaving 13 bases between the germline ends. In DNA form, the CDR3 reads TGTGCCAGCAGCCAATTAGGGCCAGCTGATGAAGCTTTCTTT. Amino acid sequence: CASSQLGPADEAFF. The full variable domain, with the rest looked up from reference TRBV16 and TRBJ1-1, is GEEVAQTPKHLVRGEGQKAKLYCAPIKGHSYVFWYQQVLKNEFKFLISFQNENVFDETGMPKERFSAKCLPNSPCSLEIQATKLEDSAVYFCASSQLGPADEAFFGQGTRLTVV.

The chain is built from TRBV5-1 and TRBJ1-2, with 8 positions matching TRBD1. Germline CDR1 reads SGHRS; CDR2 reads YFSETQ. Germline trimming cut 4 bases from V and 4 bases from J; bases unmatched to any gene: 9. The CDR3 length is 15 residues. CDR3 DNA sequence: TGCGCCAGCAGCGCGGGACAGGCGATAGCCTATGGCTACACCTTC. Its translation is CASSAGQAIAYGYTF.

This clonotype has at least ten counts. This chain connects TRBV4-1 to TRBJ2-7; D remains unclear. Trimming removed 1 base from V and 5 bases from J, with 9 bases in between. Germline V CDR1 and CDR2: MGHRA, YSYEKL. The CDR3 consists of 13 residues. The CDR3 DNA reads TGCGCCAGCAGCCAAGTTTTCAGCGACGAGCAGTACTTC. This gives the protein CASSQVFSDEQYF.

This clonotype has only a few counts. This chain uses TRBV30 with TRBJ1-5; D perhaps matches TRBD1 (6 bases). Germline V gives CDR1 GTSNPN, CDR2 SVGIG (reference sequence). CDR3 size: 16 residues. The V and J ends lost 0 bases and 4 bases respectively, with 16 bases between them. The CDR3 DNA follows: TGTGCCTGGAGTGTAACCCGGGGGCGGCTAAATCAGCCCCAGCATTTT. The encoded protein is CAWSVTRGRLNQPQHF.

At least ten counts were recorded for this clonotype. This rearrangement joins TRBV9 to TRBJ2-3; no clear D. The V gene lost 0 bases and the J gene lost 3 bases, with 5 bases spanning the gap. This CDR3 comprises 13 residues. CDR1 is SGDLS, CDR2 YYNGEE, per germline. CDR3 loop: CASSVGWTDTQYF. Here the CDR3 DNA reads TGTGCCAGCAGCGTAGGATGGACAGATACGCAGTATTTT.

This clonotype was seen a handful of times. The chain links TRBV12-3 or TRBV12-4 to TRBJ2-1; 7 bases match TRBD2. This CDR3 has 15 residues. J gave up 6 bases and V 5 bases, and 10 bases lay outside the gene matches. The CDR3 protein is CASSPTSEPCNEQFF. Here the CDR3 DNA reads TGTGCCAGCAGTCCAACTAGCGAGCCCTGCAATGAGCAGTTCTTC.

Only a few counts were recorded for this clonotype. The chain recombines TRBV20-1 with TRBJ1-1; 8 bases align to TRBD1. Germline V CDR1 and CDR2: DFQATT, SNEGSKA (reference sequence). Trimming took 2 bases from V and 1 from J; bases not matched to a gene: 6. There are 15 residues in the CDR3. CDR3 loop: CSARRTGRRNTEAFF. The CDR3 DNA reads TGCAGTGCTAGAAGGACAGGGCGTCGGAACACTGAAGCTTTCTTT.

This clonotype was seen many times. The chain has TRBV6-1 and TRBJ2-6; no reliable D call. The CDR3 has 14 amino acids. The germline V and J ends were trimmed by 5 bases and 4 bases, with 9 bases remaining between them. CDR1 and CDR2 from the germline V gene are MNHNS and SASEGT. CDR3 residues: CASSYEGGANVLTF. The CDR3, as DNA: TGTGCCAGCAGTTACGAAGGGGGGGCCAACGTCCTGACTTTC.

This clonotype was recorded at least ten times. This chain joins TRBV6-1 and TRBJ1-6, with 10 bases aligning to TRBD1. V lost 3 bases to trimming and J lost 10 bases; unmatched junction nucleotides: 9. Germline V gives CDR1 MNHNS, CDR2 SASEGT. The CDR3 extends over 16 amino acids. CDR3 sequence (DNA): TGTGCCAGCAGTGACCCGGGACAGGGGACGGGCTCACCCCTCCACTTT. Its translation: CASSDPGQGTGSPLHF.

This clonotype was seen many times. The CDR3 DNA follows: TGTGCCAGCACTTTCGGGGCGGGCCAGCCCCAGCATTTT. Its translation: CASTFGAGQPQHF. The chain is built from TRBV2 and TRBJ1-5; perhaps TRBD1 as D (5 bases). The CDR3 totals 13 residues. Germline V gene lookup returns CDR1 SNHLY and CDR2 FYNNEI. The V and J ends lost 7 bases and 7 bases respectively, with 14 bases between them. The whole variable domain, remainder taken from reference TRBV2 and TRBJ1-5, is EPEVTQTPSHQVTQMGQEVILRCVPISNHLYFYWYRQILGQKVEFLVSFYNNEISEKSEIFDDQFSVERPDGSNFTLKIRSTKLEDSAMYFCASTFGAGQPQHFGDGTRLSIL.

The sample holds many counts of this clonotype. The rearrangement joins TRBV20-1 to TRBJ2-2, with TRBD2 matching 8 bases. V lost 7 bases, J lost 2 bases, and 6 bases stayed unmatched. The CDR3 is made up of 14 amino acids. Germline CDR1 and CDR2: DFQATT and SNEGSKA (reference sequence). DNA for the CDR3: TGCAGTGTAGCGGGGAAACCCAACACCGGGGAGCTGTTTTTT. Its protein is CSVAGKPNTGELFF.

Many counts were recorded for this clonotype. The chain is built from TRBV5-1 and TRBJ2-3; no clear D gene. Germline assignment: CDR1 SGHRS and CDR2 YFSETQ. This CDR3 spans 15 amino acids. V lost 0 bases, J lost 2 bases, and 10 bases lay in between. For the CDR3, the DNA is TGCGCCAGCAGCTTGGTCGGATTGAACACAGATACGCAGTATTTT. The encoded protein is CASSLVGLNTDTQYF.

The sample holds a few counts of this clonotype. The V gene is TRBV2, the J gene TRBJ2-1; 10 positions match TRBD1. The V and J ends lost 6 bases and 4 bases, in that order; junction bases with no gene match: 6. From germline, CDR1 is SNHLY and CDR2 FYNNEI. This CDR3 contains 15 residues. CDR3: CASRTGTGAYNEQFF. CDR3 coding DNA: TGTGCCAGCAGGACCGGGACAGGGGCATACAATGAGCAGTTCTTC.

At least ten counts were recorded for this clonotype. The rearrangement links TRBV30 to TRBJ1-5; D unclear. Germline CDR1 reads GTSNPN; CDR2 reads SVGIG (reference sequence). Between the trimmed V and J ends, which lost 1 base and 8 bases, there was a span of 12 bases. This CDR3 is built from 13 residues. CDR3 sequence reads: CAWSADGVKPQHF. Written as DNA, the CDR3 is TGTGCCTGGAGTGCGGACGGGGTAAAGCCCCAGCATTTT.